The 17 T cell receptor beta chains below were found in one sample sequenced in a study of regulatory T cells in long-lasting Graves disease (dated by TCRdb to 2020 to 2023). The time point label corresponds to: persistent/refractory GD, antithyroid drugs over 5 years with positive TRAb. For both TCR sequencing and RNA sequencing, RNA was extracted from PBMCs in TRIzol. The method was multiplex PCR. Sequencing instrument: Illumina HiSeq 4000. iRepertoire HTBI primers and Arm-PCR amplification of CDR3 regions were used to construct TCR beta libraries. TCRdb reprocessing: public reads trimmed at Q25 with fastp, clones called with MiXCR, in-frame beta chains kept. One record per CDR3 amino acid sequence lists the most common genes and DNA. The sample table contains roughly 400,000 distinct CDR3 sequences; only one count was recorded for around 21% of them. The ten largest clones capture under 25% of the sample.

Sequences were derived from peripheral blood mononuclear cells (PBMCs), sampled when the disease was refractory, from a patient treated with antithyroid drugs. These receptors were obtained from a female donor with Graves disease.

Ten or more counts support this clonotype. The V call is TRBV12-3 or TRBV12-4, the J call TRBJ2-7, with a tentative D call TRBD2 (7 bases). V was cut by 3 bases and J by 6 bases, with 12 bases left in between. The CDR3 is 13 residues long. The CDR3 DNA reads TGTGCCAGCAGTTTCGGGGGGCTCTTCGAGCAGTACTTC. Protein sequence: CASSFGGLFEQYF.

This clonotype was found many times. V gene TRBV12-3 or TRBV12-4 combines with J gene TRBJ1-4, with D uncertain. The CDR3 has 12 residues. The V end was cut by 4 bases, the J end by 8 bases, with 8 bases between. The CDR3 DNA reads TGTGCCAGCAGTTCTCAGTTAGAAAAACTGTTTTTT. Amino acid sequence: CASSSQLEKLFF.

The V call is TRBV10-3, the J call TRBJ2-7; unclear D gene. The germline V gene encodes CDR1 ENHRY and CDR2 SYGVKD. V was shortened by 6 bases and J by 0 bases, with 12 bases between the two germline ends. The CDR3 length is 14 residues. In DNA, the CDR3 is TGTGCCATCAGCGCTTTGGGAAGCTCCTACGAGCAGTACTTC. It translates to CAISALGSSYEQYF.

The chain combines TRBV25-1 with TRBJ2-5; 10 nucleotides match TRBD1. CDR1 and CDR2 from the germline V gene are MGHDK and SYGVNS. V was clipped by 6 bases and J by 6 bases; unmatched bases: 7. This CDR3 is built from 14 residues. The CDR3, as DNA: TGTGCCAGCAGACCGGGACAGGGGATGAAGACCCAGTACTTC. Amino acid sequence: CASRPGQGMKTQYF.

A word on this clonotype: Given a far larger clone just one base away, this is likely a sequencing read error. The gene calls are TRBV12-5 and TRBJ1-2; D remains unclear. Germline assignment: CDR1 LGHNT and CDR2 FRNRAP. This CDR3 has 13 residues. Here the CDR3 DNA reads TGTGTCAGCACCCTACGAAGCTCCTATGGCTACACCTTC. Translation gives CVSTLRSSYGYTF.

A few counts support this clonotype. As DNA, the CDR3 is TGCAGCGTTGAAGTGGCAGGGCCTAACTATGGCTACACCTTC. It translates to CSVEVAGPNYGYTF. The V and J genes are TRBV29-1 and TRBJ1-2; D is possibly TRBD1 (5 bases). CDR3 size: 14 residues. Deletions cut 1 base from V and 0 bases from J, with 9 bases between. From germline, CDR1 is SQVTM and CDR2 ANQGSEA.

CDR3 in DNA: TGTGCCAGCAGCTTAGTTTCGGGAGGGCGGGACATTCAGTACTTC. Protein sequence: CASSLVSGGRDIQYF. The V gene is TRBV7-9, the J gene TRBJ2-4, with TRBD2 matching over 8 bases. With 1 base clipped from V and 8 bases from J, the junction kept 7 bases outside the gene matches. This CDR3 comprises 15 residues. CDR1 and CDR2 from the germline V gene are SEHNR and FQNEAQ (reference sequence).

This chain joins TRBV5-4 and TRBJ1-6; no clear D. Germline-derived CDR1 and CDR2 are SGHNT and YYREEE (reference sequence). V was cut by 1 base and J by 1 base, with 9 bases left in between. This CDR3 spans 16 amino acids. CDR3 amino acids: CASSLRRGSYNSPLHF. As DNA, the CDR3 is TGTGCCAGCAGCTTGAGGCGGGGTTCCTATAATTCACCCCTCCACTTT.

This clonotype came up a few times. The DNA of the CDR3 is TGTGCCAGCAGTTCGGGACAGGGGTATCAGCCCCAGCATTTT. Its translation is CASSSGQGYQPQHF. This chain connects TRBV2 to TRBJ1-5, with 10 bases matching TRBD1. Unmatched junction bases numbered 3, after V lost 5 bases and J lost 5 bases. Per germline, CDR1 SNHLY and CDR2 FYNNEI. The CDR3 is 14 amino acids. Based on the CDR3 plus reference TRBV2 and TRBJ1-5, the full variable domain is EPEVTQTPSHQVTQMGQEVILRCVPISNHLYFYWYRQILGQKVEFLVSFYNNEISEKSEIFDDQFSVERPDGSNFTLKIRSTKLEDSAMYFCASSSGQGYQPQHFGDGTRLSIL.

J is TRBJ2-2 and V is TRBV6-5, with 11 nucleotides matching TRBD2. Germline V gene lookup returns CDR1 MNHEY and CDR2 SVGAGI. With V trimmed by 1 base and J by 6 bases, 1 base remained unmatched. The CDR3 has 15 residues. CDR3 protein: CASSYWTSGPGELFF. In DNA, the CDR3 is TGTGCCAGCAGTTACTGGACTAGCGGGCCCGGGGAGCTGTTTTTT.

The chain uses TRBV28 and TRBJ2-3, with D hard to call. From germline, CDR1 is MDHEN and CDR2 SYDVKM. CDR3 length equals 16 residues. With 3 bases removed from V and 3 bases from J, the gap between germline ends came to 16 bases. CDR3 sequence (DNA): TGTGCCAGCAGTTTGGGCGGCCGTGGATGGACAGATACGCAGTATTTT. This codes for CASSLGGRGWTDTQYF.

The V call is TRBV7-9, the J call TRBJ2-7, with D perhaps matching TRBD2 (6 bases). This CDR3 has 14 residues. Germline V gene sequence: CDR1 SEHNR, CDR2 FQNEAQ (reference sequence). V lost 5 bases, J lost 2 bases, and 13 bases lay in between. CDR3: CASSLETRPYEQYF. The CDR3 coding sequence is TGTGCCAGCAGCCTAGAGACTAGACCCTACGAGCAGTACTTC.

Comments on this clonotype: A much larger clone lies a single base off, so this may be a read error. The gene calls are TRBV6-1 and TRBJ2-5; D is possibly TRBD2 (6 bases). Germline assignment: CDR1 MNHNS and CDR2 SASEGT. This CDR3 contains 14 residues. With 6 bases removed from V and 4 bases from J, the gap between germline ends came to 15 bases. DNA for the CDR3: TGTGCCAGCAGCCAAGACGGGGGAAGAGAGACCCAGTACTTC. Encoded protein: CASSQDGGRETQYF.

The chain employs TRBV7-2 and TRBJ2-1; D is unresolved. The V and J ends lost 3 bases and 4 bases respectively, with 13 bases between them. Germline-derived CDR1 and CDR2 are SGHTA and FQGNSA. CDR3 length: 15 amino acids. The CDR3 DNA is TGTGCCAGCAGCTTGGCGGCGGACGCGTACAATGAGCAGTTCTTC. As protein: CASSLAADAYNEQFF.

The J gene is TRBJ2-1, the V gene TRBV11-2; 11 bases are shared with TRBD2. Germline lookup yields CDR1 SGHAT and CDR2 FQNNGV. Trimming at V came to 4 bases and at J to 10 bases, leaving 6 bases not matched to a gene. This CDR3 contains 14 residues. The CDR3 is CASSSPRLAGEQFF. CDR3 nucleotides: TGTGCCAGCAGCTCACCCAGACTAGCGGGGGAGCAGTTCTTC.

The rearrangement uses TRBV18 and TRBJ1-3; D is possibly TRBD1 (5 bases). The V end was cut by 5 bases, the J end by 0 bases, with 23 bases between. The CDR3 runs 19 residues. Germline V gene sequence: CDR1 KGHSH, CDR2 LQKENI. CDR3 sequence reads: CASSTLTGTGELSGNTIYF. In nucleotides, the CDR3 is TGTGCCAGCTCAACTCTCACCGGGACGGGCGAACTCTCTGGAAACACCATATATTTT.

The chain employs TRBV18 and TRBJ2-7; 7 positions agree with TRBD1. From germline, CDR1 is KGHSH and CDR2 LQKENI. Losses at the gene ends were 5 bases for V and 3 bases for J; bases not matched to a gene: 7. CDR3 length: 14 amino acids. Here the CDR3 DNA reads TGTGCCAGCTCATCCGGGACAGACTACTACGAGCAGTACTTC. Amino acids: CASSSGTDYYEQYF.